The subject of this entry is one TCR beta chain. This sample was included in a study of blood T cell repertoires in COVID-19. Study information: Whether acute or convalescent, the COVID-19 samples came from the United States, Italy and Spain. PBMCs, B-cell-depleted T cells, or T cells provided the cDNA or gDNA that made up the material.

Method: immunoSEQ multiplex PCR; TCRdb's copy keeps in-frame clones and lacks some. The sample contains under 450,000 clones, 86% of which appear only once. The CDR3 is 11 amino acids. CDR1 and CDR2 (germline): MNHEY, SVGAGI. V shed 4 bases and J shed 7 bases, with 7 bases lying between them. Seattle enrolled patients during active infection and tracked them longitudinally. This TCR was sampled from an older woman with COVID-19, enrolled during active disease. Sequenced input: peripheral blood. The chain uses TRBV6-5 and TRBJ1-2; the D gene is possibly TRBD1 (5 bases). CDR3 sequence reads: CASSSDTGYTF. In nucleotides, the CDR3 is TGTGCCAGCAGTTCGGACACTGGCTACACCTTC.